This TCR beta chain was documented in a study of T cell responses to AZD1222 COVID-19 vaccine. V was shortened by 1 base and J by 7 bases, with 14 bases between the two germline ends. This CDR3 is built from 14 residues. From germline, CDR1 is SGHNT and CDR2 YYREEE (reference sequence). The method was immunoSEQ multiplex PCR; TCRdb's version includes in-frame clones alone and lacks a portion of them. The table lists some 150,000 clones, roughly 89% of them singletons. Worth noting for this clone: Its target is unknown.

Study-wide results and limits: Donors were largely white British and mainly female; clonal diversity was possibly underestimated. Compared with day 0, the breadth and depth of the Spike-specific TCR repertoire rose significantly after two doses of AZD1222.

The sequenced sample was peripheral blood, obtained on day 0 of AZD1222 vaccination. This sequence originates from an adult in good health. V is TRBV5-4 and J is TRBJ1-1; the D is unclear. CDR3 residues: CASSLISGKDEAFF. For the CDR3, the DNA is TGTGCCAGCAGCTTGATATCGGGAAAGGATGAAGCTTTCTTT. Full variable domain (missing parts from reference TRBV5-4 and TRBJ1-1): ETGVTQSPTHLIKTRGQQVTLRCSSQSGHNTVSWYQQALGQGPQFIFQYYREEENGRGNFPPRFSGLQFPNYSSELNVNALELDDSALYLCASSLISGKDEAFFGQGTRLTVV.